This T cell receptor beta chain is drawn from a study of blood T cell repertoires in COVID-19. Some clones are missing from TCRdb's copy, which holds only in-frame ones; the method was immunoSEQ multiplex PCR. The repertoire holds about 140,000 clones, with approximately 83% as singletons. Sequencing was performed on peripheral blood. The receptor was derived from a human donor in a cohort sampled during active COVID-19.

The CDR3 region is CASSYFFSEKLFF. The CDR3 coding sequence is TGTGCCAGCAGTTACTTCTTTTCCGAAAAACTGTTTTTT. The chain links TRBV6-5 to TRBJ1-4; D not certain. This CDR3 is built from 13 residues. The V end lost 1 base, the J end lost 8 bases, and 8 bases lay between the germline ends. Germline V gene sequence: CDR1 MNHEY, CDR2 SVGAGI.